Below, one T cell receptor beta chain is given with its context. Its antigen remains unidentified. The data derive from a study of T-cell memory formation after mild COVID-19. Across the whole study: Largely, TCR clusters stayed within a single donor.

TCR alpha and TCR beta cDNA libraries carrying sample barcodes and UMIs came from 5'RACE with constant-segment primers. One entry per CDR3 protein, called by TCRdb with MiXCR from the 5' RACE reads. Of about 350,000 distinct CDR3 sequences listed, roughly an eighth are singletons. Study-wide findings and caveats: Clones that shrank (day 15 to 85) were balanced CD4/CD8, whereas later expanders leaned CD4+. Pre-infection memory contained some responding clones, which suggested that cross-reactive memory had joined.

In germline, CDR1 is MGHRA, CDR2 YSYEKL. The length of the CDR3 is 16 residues. With V trimmed by 4 bases and J by 2 bases, 11 bases remained unmatched. What was sequenced was PBMCs or a T cell subset sorted from them (not recorded which). The J gene is TRBJ2-7, the V gene TRBV4-1; 7 nucleotides match TRBD2. The clonotype originates from a man between 18 and 29 years old who had mild COVID-19 (a few samples of this study predate the infection). Cell type and time point are not known. CDR3 sequence reads: CASSRMWGGATYEQYF. CDR3 DNA sequence: TGCGCCAGCAGCCGTATGTGGGGGGGAGCCACCTACGAGCAGTACTTC.